The 8 T cell receptor beta chains given below trace back to one sample, sequenced in a study of T cells in localized non-small cell lung cancer. The table came from immunoSEQ multiplex PCR; TCRdb's copy has only in-frame clones and leaves some out. Of 25,000 to 30,000 clones listed, around 82% are singletons. The specimen comprised peripheral blood mononuclear cells, sampled before any cancer treatment. All receptors come from a man between 40 and 75 years old with stage III lung adenocarcinoma.

The chain links TRBV7-6 to TRBJ2-6; D not certain. CDR1 SGHVS and CDR2 FNYEAQ come from the germline V gene. The CDR3 extends over 16 amino acids. The ends were cut back, 4 bases at V and 2 bases at J, with 12 bases in the middle. The chain's CDR3 is CASSSPWKTGANVLTF. CDR3 in DNA: TGTGCCAGCAGCTCCCCGTGGAAGACTGGGGCCAACGTCCTGACTTTC. Full variable domain (missing parts from reference TRBV7-6 and TRBJ2-6): GAGVSQSPRYKVTKRGQDVALRCDPISGHVSLYWYRQALGQGPEFLTYFNYEAQQDKSGLPNDRFSAERPEGSISTLTIQRTEQRDSAMYRCASSSPWKTGANVLTFGAGSRLTVL.

The V gene is TRBV7-2, the J gene TRBJ1-2; D gene uncertain. The CDR3 is 15 residues long. Germline V gene sequence: CDR1 SGHTA, CDR2 FQGNSA. V was clipped by 5 bases and J by 6 bases, with 19 bases between them. The CDR3 DNA reads as TGTGCCAGCAGCAGGCCAGGAACAGTGGGCAATGGCTACACCTTC. The encoded protein is CASSRPGTVGNGYTF.

V gene TRBV6-1 combines with J gene TRBJ2-1; possibly TRBD1 for D (6 bases). V lost 3 bases and J lost 3, with 12 bases in between. The CDR3 consists of 15 residues. Germline loops: CDR1 MNHNS, CDR2 SASEGT. The DNA of the CDR3 is TGTGCCAGCAGTGAGGGGGCTAGTGGCTACAATGAGCAGTTCTTC. Residues: CASSEGASGYNEQFF.

This sequence joins TRBV30 and TRBJ1-5, with D possibly being TRBD1 (5 bases). With 1 base removed from V and 9 bases from J, the gap between germline ends came to 16 bases. Germline V CDR1 and CDR2: GTSNPN, SVGIG (reference sequence). This CDR3 is built from 14 residues. The DNA for the CDR3 is TGTGCCTGGAGTGAAGGGGCAACAGTTGTGCCCCAGCATTTT. Translating it yields CAWSEGATVVPQHF.

In this sample, this clone turned up a few times. V gene TRBV18 combines with J gene TRBJ2-3; TRBD1 aligns across 10 bases. The germline V gene has CDR1 KGHSH and CDR2 LQKENI. CDR3 length equals 15 residues. After removal of 3 bases from V and 4 bases from J, the junction contained 4 bases not matched to a gene. CDR3 loop: CASSPGTGVADTQYF. The CDR3 DNA reads as TGTGCCAGCTCACCGGGGACAGGGGTCGCAGATACGCAGTATTTT.

The chain joins TRBV5-8 to TRBJ1-2; D not resolved. CDR3 length: 14 residues. Germline V gives CDR1 SGHTS, CDR2 YDEGEE. V was shortened by 2 bases and J by 4 bases, with 12 bases between the two germline ends. The CDR3 DNA reads TGTGCCAGCAGCTTTCGGGGAGTCCCCTATGGCTACACCTTC. It yields the protein CASSFRGVPYGYTF.

The rearrangement uses TRBV10-3 and TRBJ2-2; TRBD2 matches at 8 bases. With V trimmed by 4 bases and J by 5 bases, 6 bases remained unmatched. From germline, CDR1 is ENHRY and CDR2 SYGVKD. The CDR3 spans 15 residues. The CDR3 nucleotides are TGTGCCATCAGTGGTAGCGGGGAGAGAACCGGGGAGCTGTTTTTT. Translated, it gives CAISGSGERTGELFF.

The chain combines TRBV19 with TRBJ2-2; TRBD1 matches at 7 bases. The CDR3 is 15 amino acids. From germline, CDR1 is LNHDA and CDR2 SQIVND (reference sequence). Trimming at V came to 7 bases and at J to 6 bases, leaving 11 bases not matched to a gene. The CDR3 protein is CASKELQGWAGELFF. The CDR3 DNA is TGTGCCAGTAAGGAATTACAGGGGTGGGCCGGGGAGCTGTTTTTT. Together with reference TRBV19 and TRBJ2-2, the CDR3 gives the full variable domain: DGGITQSPKYLFRKEGQNVTLSCEQNLNHDAMYWYRQDPGQGLRLIYYSQIVNDFQKGDIAEGYSVSREKKESFPLTVTSAQKNPTAFYLCASKELQGWAGELFFGEGSRLTVL.